This TCR beta chain was found in a study of shared clonotypes between healthy human individuals (dated by TCRdb to about 2020). About the investigation overall: The cohort comprised two women and a few men aged 18 to 49 years. To estimate repertoire size and how much clonotypes are shared between individuals, the study performed deep sequencing of blood TCR repertoires from 4 to 6 healthy adults. For each donor, CD4 naive and CD4 memory were each run on three plates, CD8 naive on two plates, and CD8 memory on one plate. Each donor's leukapheresis produced roughly between roughly 0.85 and 9.5 billion PBMCs. To increase sequencing depth and limit assay-specific biases, different laboratories used diverse techniques to prepare libraries and sequence TCR repertoires. Results the study describes overall, beyond this receptor: Rarefaction of sorted-subset datasets indicated incomplete sequencing despite the large sequencing depth. Across several donors, approximately 5% of naive CD4, roughly 3.8% of naive CD8, around 2.1% of memory CD4, and under 0.45% of memory CD8 clonotypes were shared. The small number of donors limited the genetic and exposure-history diversity represented. Estimated clonotype richness was generally larger for naive than for memory subsets. Based on pairwise subsampling, the degree of clonotype sharing among donors was expected to be affected by sequencing depth. Sampling was limited to blood, and TCR repertoires in tissue likely differ from TCR repertoires in blood. Clonotypes shared by all four sorted-subset donors showed higher generation probabilities than non-shared clonotypes.

Per the germline V gene, MNHEY is the CDR1 and SVGAGI is the CDR2. The CDR3, from cysteine to phenylalanine, totals 13 residues. The CDR3 DNA has 39 bases and is translated from base 1. V and J are truncated by 6 bases and 0 bases respectively, leaving an intervening sequence of 7 bases. Using the deep immunoSEQ assay, TCR CDR3 regions were amplified from genomic DNA by multiplex PCR. Extracted genomic DNA from each cell subset was distributed evenly across all wells of several immunoSEQ 96-well plates, and each plate was treated as a replicate. For sorted subsets, around 200 ng genomic DNA, equal to some 28,000 T cell genomes, was loaded into each replicate PCR. Purified libraries were measured with a Qubit 3.0 fluorometer, size-checked on a Bioanalyzer 2100, and measured again with the KAPA Library Quantification kit. Every immunoSEQ 96-well plate was sequenced on a dedicated single-read 150-cycle Illumina NextSeq 550 flow cell. The published analysis was carried out like this. Because only junctional sequences without quality scores were contained in the immunoSEQ output, filtering matching that applied to full-length reads could not be performed. To assign V/J genes and CDR3, sequences were annotated using PyIR, a Python wrapper for IgBLAST v1.9, with IMGT germline references. Reads with weak V/J assignments (E-value above 1e-6), missing CDR3, stop codons, out-of-frame junctions, or ambiguous translated residues were removed. V3J clonotypes were defined as sequences sharing an identical inferred V gene, J gene, and CDR3 amino acid sequence. Percentage overlap between repertoires was computed as shared unique clonotypes divided by the size of the smaller repertoire. Repertoire richness was assessed with RTK rarefaction, the Chao1 estimator, and Recon v2.1 estimates of unobserved clonotypes. OLGA was used to compute generation probabilities for all TCRbeta clonotypes that the gDNA method yielded from a handful of donors. As stored in TCRdb, this immuneACCESS dataset retains in-frame rearrangements with V and J assigned. A fraction of the clones does not appear; measured against another copy, unresolved V genes explain less than half of the discrepancy, and the remainder lacks a known reason. V and J calls and clone size are copied from that table; D and trimming were computed from the DNA. A total of approximately 980,000 clones appear in this sample, 60% to 85% of them only once. The ten biggest clones cover around 1.4% of the sample.

With respect to this clone: Its cognate antigen has yet to be identified. This sequence may be a read error, since a much larger clone differs from it by one base. This sample also contains other DNA sequences that code for the same CDR3.

Healthy HIV-negative adults with no recently reported acute infections or vaccinations were included as donors. Every donor was a Caucasian adult residing in Nashville, Tennessee, USA. Magnetic negative selection was used to enrich CD4+ T cells, after which naive cells were positively selected on CD45RA and the negative fraction became the memory subset. After blood collection by leukapheresis, PBMCs were isolated using Ficoll-Histopaque density gradient centrifugation and then cryopreserved in the vapor phase of liquid nitrogen. Analytical flow cytometry was used to check the purity and quantity of each magnetically sorted T cell population. Each sorted fraction had its genomic DNA isolated and then quantified by UV absorbance on a Nanodrop 2000c.

The receptor comes from a man aged 18 to 29 in good health. The source material was memory CD4+ T cells sorted from blood. Taken with the paper, the label for cell subset or site translates to: CD45RA-negative fraction. The chain uses TRBV6-5 and TRBJ2-3; the D gene identity is not certain. CDR3 protein: CASSSGSTDTQYF. The DNA sequence is TGTGCCAGCAGCTCCGGGAGCACAGATACGCAGTATTTT.